This T cell receptor (beta chain) comes out of a study of identifying expanded T cells in peripheral blood. Broader study findings: About 1.2 clones differed between technical replicates, versus about 16 and 19 over time.

No infections or other immune events were documented during collection. About this clone itself: Its specificity is not known.

V was clipped by 7 bases and J by 5 bases, with 18 bases between them. This CDR3 is built from 14 residues. The V gene's germline CDR1 is SGHTA and CDR2 FQGTGA. Assay used: immunoSEQ multiplex PCR; TCRdb lists only in-frame clones, some missing. The sample includes 81,000 or so clones, roughly 89% seen only once; the top ten take roughly a fifth. Sequences were obtained from blood. This sequence joins TRBV7-3 and TRBJ2-7; D remains ambiguous. The receptor comes from a person aged 18 to 70 in good health. The CDR3, as DNA: TGTGCCAGCATGGAAGATTGGGGTCTGAACGAGCAGTACTTC. As protein: CASMEDWGLNEQYF.